This T cell receptor (beta chain) was recorded in a study of CD8+ T cells in alopecia areata. The germline V gene encodes CDR1 SQVTM and CDR2 ANQGSEA. Trimming left V 5 bases short and J 0 bases short, with 10 bases between. This CDR3 is 14 amino acids long. Extraction and reverse transcription of RNA yielded cDNA as the sequencing template. The table came from immunoSEQ multiplex PCR; TCRdb's copy has only in-frame clones and leaves some out. The sample records around 140,000 clones, around 51% being singletons. This chain connects TRBV29-1 to TRBJ2-2; D might be TRBD1 (6 bases). The receptor comes from a human donor with alopecia areata. The sample consisted of CD4+ T cells sorted from blood, taken at week 0. The CDR3 DNA is TGCAGCGTTCCCAGGGGCGCGAACACCGGGGAGCTGTTTTTT. Its translation: CSVPRGANTGELFF.